The rows below give T cell receptor beta chains drawn from one sample of a study of spatial heterogeneity in lung cancer. MiXCR, run by TCRdb on the 5' RACE reads, gives a single entry per CDR3 protein. The table shows about 10,000 distinct CDR3 sequences, with about 25% occurring only once. The sample was PBMCs, taken at follow-up. These receptors were taken from a female donor with early-stage non-small cell lung cancer. The CDR3 runs from the conserved cysteine through the conserved F or W. The D gene is left open where the match is weak. Where a row states a size, it is once, few, many or the class of an expanded clone; other rows omit it.

>TRBD2|NA|TRBV19|TRBJ2-1
TGTGCCAGTAGTTTTATAGCGGGAGGGCCGTACAATGAGCAGTTCTTC
CASSFIAGGPYNEQFF
>TRBD1|NA|TRBV10-3|TRBJ2-1
TGTGCCATCAGTGGGGTAGGACAGGACAATGAGCAGTTCTTC
CAISGVGQDNEQFF
>NA|medium-sized|TRBV29-1|TRBJ2-7
TGCAGCGTCCGTGGCACAGATTCCTACGAGCAGTACTTC
CSVRGTDSYEQYF
>NA|medium-sized|TRBV2|TRBJ1-2
TGTGCCAGCTCGAGGGCGAGTGGCTACACCTTC
CASSRASGYTF
>NA|once|TRBV28|TRBJ1-1
TGTGCCAGCAGTTTATACAGGGCCCTGAACAGTGAAGCTTTCTTT
CASSLYRALNSEAFF
>TRBD2|few|TRBV4-3|TRBJ2-3
TGCGCCAGCAGCCCGGGCCTAGCGGGATCAGATACGCAGTATTTT
CASSPGLAGSDTQYF
>TRBD2|few|TRBV7-2|TRBJ2-2
TGTGCCAGCAGAACCATCGTTTGGACTAGCGGGAGGAGTGGCGGGGAGCTGTTTTTT
CASRTIVWTSGRSGGELFF
>NA|NA|TRBV7-2|TRBJ2-7
TGTGCCAGCAGCTTAGCATCAGGGATCCTCTGGAACGAGCAGTACTTC
CASSLASGILWNEQYF
>NA|medium-sized|TRBV9|TRBJ2-7
TGTGCCAGCAGCGTAGCCTCAGCCAGGGAGCCGGGCGAGCAGTACTTC
CASSVASAREPGEQYF
>TRBD2|medium-sized|TRBV10-3|TRBJ2-1
TGTGCCATCAGTGAGTCACGGGAGGGGGGCAATGAGCAGTTCTTC
CAISESREGGNEQFF
>TRBD2|NA|TRBV5-1|TRBJ2-1
TGCGCCAGCAGGGAGACTAGCCCCCACAATGAGCAGTTCTTC
CASRETSPHNEQFF
>NA|few|TRBV7-9|TRBJ1-2
TGTGCCAGCAGCTTCGAGGGGACCGGCGGCTACACCTTC
CASSFEGTGGYTF
>TRBD2|few|TRBV7-2|TRBJ2-4
TGTGCCAGCAGCCCGACTAGCGGCGCTTCGGCCAAAAACATTCAGTACTTC
CASSPTSGASAKNIQYF
>NA|medium-sized|TRBV5-1|TRBJ2-5
TGCGCCAGCTATCGGGGCAGCCAAGAGACCCAGTACTTC
CASYRGSQETQYF
>NA|few|TRBV19|TRBJ2-5
TGTGCCAGTAGTATATCAGCTCAAGAGACCCAGTACTTC
CASSISAQETQYF
>TRBD2|NA|TRBV3-1|TRBJ2-3
TGTGCCAGCAGCCAAGGGGCTAGCGGCTACACAGATACGCAGTATTTT
CASSQGASGYTDTQYF
>TRBD1|NA|TRBV24-1|TRBJ2-2
TGTGCCACCAGTGATTTATCAGGGGGCCCGAACACCGGGGAGCTGTTTTTT
CATSDLSGGPNTGELFF
>NA|few|TRBV7-2|TRBJ2-1
TGTGCCAGCAGCTCAGATTGGGGTGAAGGCAATGAGCAGTTCTTC
CASSSDWGEGNEQFF
>NA|few|TRBV29-1|TRBJ2-3
TGCAGCGTTGATCTCGGGCGGGCAGATACGCAGTATTTT
CSVDLGRADTQYF
>TRBD2|NA|TRBV30|TRBJ2-3
TGTGCCTGGAGTTCCAGCGGGAGAGATACAGATACGCAGTATTTT
CAWSSSGRDTDTQYF
>NA|medium-sized|TRBV3-1|TRBJ2-7
TGTGCCAGCAGCCAAGATCGAGTCCGGTCCTACGAGCAGTACTTC
CASSQDRVRSYEQYF
>NA|few|TRBV18|TRBJ1-1
TGTGCCAGCTCACCACCACAACGGTCACGGACAGCCTCGCTGGATCGGGCTTTCTTT
CASSPPQRSRTASLDRAFF
>NA|medium-sized|TRBV5-6|TRBJ2-2
TGTGCCAGCAGCTTCGGGAACACCGGGGAGCTGTTTTTT
CASSFGNTGELFF
>NA|medium-sized|TRBV24-1|TRBJ1-5
TGTGCCACCAGTGAAAAGGGACCACGGAGCAATCAGCCCCAGCATTTT
CATSEKGPRSNQPQHF
>NA|NA|TRBV12-3/TRBV12-4|TRBJ1-2
TGTGCCAGCAGTCCCCGAAGAGTCTCTCCGAGAGGCTACACCTTC
CASSPRRVSPRGYTF
>TRBD1|few|TRBV5-6|TRBJ1-1
TGTGCCAGCAGCTCCCAGGACAGGGGGAGCACTGAAGCTTTCTTT
CASSSQDRGSTEAFF
>NA|NA|TRBV11-2|TRBJ1-5
TGTGCCAGCAGCTTAGAGGCAGGTGATCAGCCCCAGCATTTT
CASSLEAGDQPQHF
>NA|NA|TRBV5-6|TRBJ1-2
TGTGCCAGCAGCCGGGACGGCCTAAGCTACACCTTC
CASSRDGLSYTF
>NA|NA|TRBV2|TRBJ2-3
TGTGCCAGCACCCGGAGCTCAGATACGCAGTATTTT
CASTRSSDTQYF
>NA|NA|TRBV18|TRBJ1-1
TGTGCCAGCTCACCCCCTCCCCTGAACACTGAAGCTTTCTTT
CASSPPPLNTEAFF
>NA|medium-sized|TRBV12-3/TRBV12-4|TRBJ1-1
TGTGCCAGCAGTCAACCGGACCTTGAAGCTTTCTTT
CASSQPDLEAFF
>NA|once|TRBV15|TRBJ2-2
TGTGCCACCAGCCACCGGCCAGGCACCGGGGAGCTGTTTTTT
CATSHRPGTGELFF
>NA|few|TRBV3-1|TRBJ1-3
TGTGCCAGCAGCCAAACTCGACTATCCTCTGGAAACACCATATATTTT
CASSQTRLSSGNTIYF
>NA|medium-sized|TRBV7-9|TRBJ1-4
TGTGCCAGCGCTGCAGGGGAGAATGAAAAACTGTTTTTT
CASAAGENEKLFF
>TRBD1|few|TRBV29-1|TRBJ2-7
TGCAGCGTCGCCTGGGACAGGGGTAACGAGCAGTACTTC
CSVAWDRGNEQYF
>TRBD1|once|TRBV29-1|TRBJ2-5
TGCAGCGTTCCCGGGACAGCCCAAGAGACCCAGTACTTC
CSVPGTAQETQYF
>NA|NA|TRBV7-6|TRBJ2-6
TGTGCCACCAAAAGCTCTGGGGCCAACGTCCTGACTTTC
CATKSSGANVLTF
>NA|medium-sized|TRBV7-9|TRBJ2-3
TGTGCCAGCATAGCTGCAGATACGCAGTATTTT
CASIAADTQYF
>NA|few|TRBV5-1|TRBJ1-1
TGCGCCAGCAGCCCGGAGGGCAGGGTCGCTGAAGCTTTCTTT
CASSPEGRVAEAFF
>NA|NA|TRBV6-5|TRBJ2-6
TGTGCCAGCAGTTACAAGGGGTCTGGGGCCAACGTCCTGACTTTC
CASSYKGSGANVLTF
>NA|NA|TRBV4-2|TRBJ2-7
TGTGCCAGCAGCCAAGACAGGTCCTACGAGCAGTACTTC
CASSQDRSYEQYF
>NA|few|TRBV3-1|TRBJ2-3
TGTGCCAGCAGCCAGCCTAGCGATATTACAGATACGCAGTATTTT
CASSQPSDITDTQYF
>NA|NA|TRBV7-9|TRBJ2-7
TGTGCCAGCAGCCCCCCCGGGCTAGGAGGTGAGCAGTACTTC
CASSPPGLGGEQYF
>TRBD2|once|TRBV5-4|TRBJ2-1
TGTGCCAGCGCTGAGGCTGGGGGGAGGGCCATCAATGAGCAGTTCTTC
CASAEAGGRAINEQFF
>NA|NA|TRBV28|TRBJ2-7
TGTGCCAGCAGTTTCGGGTTAGAATTACCCTACGAGCAGTACTTC
CASSFGLELPYEQYF
>TRBD1|few|TRBV5-1|TRBJ1-5
TGCGCCAGCAGCCCGAGGACAGGGCGCAATCAGCCCCAGCATTTT
CASSPRTGRNQPQHF